A single T cell receptor (beta chain) is shown here with its context. Its antigen is not identified. Samples came from healthy bone marrow donors. This sample was included in a study of cytomegalovirus exposure and HLA in healthy donors. About the study: Within the Caucasian-associated ancestry cluster were 81% of the roughly 360 genotyped donors.

The CDR3 contains 16 residues. The ends lost 0 bases at V and 0 bases at J; junction bases unmatched: 5. Germline CDR1 and CDR2: SGHNT and YYREEE (reference sequence). Researchers ran the PCR with 60 Vbeta and 13 Jbeta primers. The table came from immunoSEQ multiplex PCR; TCRdb's copy has only in-frame clones and leaves some out. Found here are around 140,000 clones, around three quarters of them singletons; the top ten hold approximately 2%. Findings and limits, study-wide: Reportedly, cytomegalovirus status was diagnosed with high sensitivity and specificity. Across HLA loci, a later analysis found differing TCR association rates, with DRB1 most and HLA-C fewest.

This sequence was found in a woman aged 60-70 years in good health and CMV-seropositive. The chain is built from TRBV5-4 and TRBJ2-7; TRBD2 matches 8 bases. The sample consisted of PBMCs. The CDR3 DNA follows: TGTGCCAGCAGCTTGGGCCTAGCGGGTTACTCCTACGAGCAGTACTTC. It codes for CASSLGLAGYSYEQYF.